This T cell receptor beta chain was sequenced for a study of graft-versus-host responses after intestinal transplantation. Study-level background: Recipients received multivisceral, liver-intestinal, or isolated intestinal transplants.

Repertoires were generated with immunoSEQ multiplex PCR, while TCRdb's copy carries only in-frame clones and drops some. The table includes about 130,000 clones, about 93% detected once. About this clone: Its antigen remains unknown.

V was trimmed by 6 bases and J by 3 bases, leaving 9 bases between them. The CDR3 is 13 residues long. Germline-derived CDR1 and CDR2 are MDHEN and SYDVKM. The V call is TRBV28, the J call TRBJ1-5, with D tentatively TRBD1 (5 bases). The TCR originated in a human donor who received an intestinal transplant. The material sequenced was unstimulated CD4+ T cells sorted from spleen or lymph node cells, taken before intestinal transplant. This CDR3 is CASRGTVNQPQHF. CDR3 nucleotide sequence: TGTGCCAGCAGGGGGACGGTCAATCAGCCCCAGCATTTT.